A selection of T cell receptor beta chains follows, all from one sample in a study of cytomegalovirus exposure and HLA in healthy donors. This table comes from immunoSEQ multiplex PCR, and its TCRdb copy is limited to in-frame clones, with some not included. The data show about 150,000 clones, approximately 60% seen once. Sequenced input: PBMCs. Source of these receptors: a human donor in good health. The CDR3 runs from the conserved cysteine through the conserved F or W. A D gene is named only where the DNA matches it firmly. The size of a clone is reported for some rows only, either as once, few or many, or as a class for expanded clones.

TGCGCCAGCAGCTCTACAGGGGCTCCTGAAGCTTTCTTT,CASSSTGAPEAFF,-,TRBD1,TRBV5-1,TRBJ1-1
TGTGCCATCAGTGAGGAACTACGGGATGGCTACACCTTC,CAISEELRDGYTF,-,-,TRBV10-3,TRBJ1-2
TGTGCCAGCAGCTTGCGAGGGACTGGGGCCAACGTCCTGACTTTC,CASSLRGTGANVLTF,-,-,TRBV5-4,TRBJ2-6
TGCGCCAGCAGCTCGCGGACTAGCGGGTCGTACGAGCAGTACTTC,CASSSRTSGSYEQYF,few,TRBD2,TRBV5-1,TRBJ2-7
TGCGCCAGCAGCTTACAGGGAAACGAGCAGTACTTC,CASSLQGNEQYF,few,-,TRBV5-1,TRBJ2-7
TGTGCCAGCAACTTCCCCACCGCCGGGGGACTAGCGGGAGGGAGCTCCTACAATGAGCAGTTCTTC,CASNFPTAGGLAGGSSYNEQFF,-,TRBD2,TRBV28,TRBJ2-1
TGCAGCGTCGGGACAGGGACAGTCTACGAGCAGTACTTC,CSVGTGTVYEQYF,-,TRBD1,TRBV29-1,TRBJ2-7
TGTGCCAGCAGCTTAGGGCCTAGCGGGATAGGGCGCACAGATACGCAGTATTTT,CASSLGPSGIGRTDTQYF,-,TRBD2,TRBV7-2,TRBJ2-3
TGTGCCAGCAGCTTGGAGGGACTAGCGCGCTACAATGAGCAGTTCTTC,CASSLEGLARYNEQFF,-,TRBD2,TRBV11-2,TRBJ2-1
TGTGCCATCGCGGATCCAGGGGAAGGGAGCTCCTACGAGCAGTACTTC,CAIADPGEGSSYEQYF,few,-,TRBV10-3,TRBJ2-7
TGCGCCAGCAGCTTTGGGACTGTCTATGGCTACACCTTC,CASSFGTVYGYTF,-,-,TRBV5-1,TRBJ1-2
TGTGCCAGTAGTATCACTAGGAGGGAGTACTATGGCTACACCTTC,CASSITRREYYGYTF,-,-,TRBV19,TRBJ1-2
TGTGCCAGCAGCCCAAGGCCGGGACAGAACTACAATGAGCAGTTCTTC,CASSPRPGQNYNEQFF,-,TRBD1,TRBV7-9,TRBJ2-1